The 2 T cell receptor beta chains below all came from one sample that was sequenced in a study of T cell repertoires in cytomegalovirus infection. Antigen specificity for these receptors is unknown. TCRdb re-called the reads through MiXCR, storing one row per CDR3 protein. The profile shows about 830,000 distinct CDR3 sequences, approximately 32% of them singletons. Sequencing used cultured CD8+ T cells from PBMCs, obtained from culture after CMV antigen stimulation. The receptors were sampled from a human donor in good health (CMV status not recorded). Some clones in this sample may be carry-over from other donors' samples.

V and J are TRBV10-3 and TRBJ1-1; D is ambiguous. The V and J ends lost 6 bases and 11 bases respectively, with 13 bases between them. The CDR3 totals 11 residues. The germline V gene encodes CDR1 ENHRY and CDR2 SYGVKD. The CDR3 DNA sequence: TGTGCCATCAGAAGGGAGTCGGGGGCTTTCTTT. This translates into CAIRRESGAFF.

This clonotype was observed a handful of times. The chain uses TRBV23-1 and TRBJ2-1; D uncertain. TRBV23-1 is annotated as an ORF whose role is uncertain. The CDR3 is made up of 13 amino acids. V lost 0 bases to trimming and J lost 12 bases, with 12 bases between them. The CDR3 here is CASSQSNPGSQFF. The DNA for the CDR3 is TGCGCCAGCAGTCAATCGAACCCCGGGTCGCAGTTCTTC.